This T cell receptor (beta chain) was identified in a study of T cell repertoires in cytomegalovirus infection. Overall study context: TCR beta signatures that were public indicated CMV infection and matching HLA type.

To note about this clonotype: The antigen is unknown.

Between the trimmed V and J ends, which lost 6 bases and 6 bases, there was a span of 23 bases. The CDR3 covers 17 residues. CDR1 SNHLY and CDR2 FYNNEI come from the germline V gene. Via MiXCR, TCRdb re-called the reads, giving one row per CDR3 protein. Among about 530,000 distinct CDR3 sequences listed, 26% were seen once. General study findings and limits: The cumulative frequency of public TCR beta families distinguished individuals who carried CMV together with the relevant HLA. CMV-specific TCR beta clonotypes restricted by HLA-C dominated the ex vivo response.

The material sequenced was PBMCs. This receptor was identified in a human donor in good health (CMV status not recorded). Some clones in this sample may be carry-over from other donors' samples. The V call is TRBV2, the J call TRBJ2-2, with D possibly TRBD1 on 6 matching bases. The chain's CDR3 is CASRLRLTRTASGELFF. CDR3 DNA: TGTGCCAGCAGATTGAGGCTCACCCGGACAGCGTCCGGGGAGCTGTTTTTT.